The rows below give T cell receptor beta chains drawn from one sample of a study of T cells after yellow fever vaccination. TCRdb called the 5' RACE reads again in MiXCR, with one record for every CDR3 protein. The sample contains a few hundred thousand distinct CDR3 sequences, 17% of which appear only once. The sequences come from PBMCs, collected more than 4 days after the first yellow fever vaccination. These TCRs come from a man aged 18 to 29 who received the YFV17D yellow fever vaccine. Both conserved end residues are part of each CDR3.

v_gene	CDR3aa
TRBV12-3/TRBV12-4	CASSPGQGADQPQHF
TRBV12-3/TRBV12-4	CASSSSLAGGRYEQYF
TRBV12-3/TRBV12-4	CASSLIQGSEAFF
TRBV3-1	CASSQDGMGRGPWYNEQFF
TRBV7-9	CASIGGSDEQYF
TRBV7-2	CASSSGQGVSRQYF
TRBV5-1	CASSRLRLAAEQFF
TRBV4-1	CASSQVPFWRTEAFF
TRBV29-1	CSVGLAGGDQETQYF
TRBV6-5	CASSLSVGQGLLF
TRBV7-3	CASSHDKGQGAFF
TRBV27	CASSSGTSGGGEQFF
TRBV7-8	CASSLYTESSYNSPLHF
TRBV18	CASSPRQGARNEQYF
TRBV18	CASSPGGPRSGNTIYF
TRBV6-5	CASSYSAAANYGYTF
TRBV7-2	CASSPNRGETEAFF
TRBV4-3	CASSHEPTGRNSPLHF
TRBV7-2	CASSLVDGGQYEQYF
TRBV27	CASRAGGPSYNEQFF
TRBV20-1	CSAPEAVGTEAFF
TRBV28	CASSFFGLSSGNTIYF
TRBV24-1	CATSGPHLNQPQHF